The next 27 T cell receptor beta chains were all read from a single sample in a study of T cells after yellow fever vaccination. Each CDR3 protein gets one entry after TCRdb re-called the 5' RACE reads with MiXCR. The sample comprises nearly 550,000 distinct CDR3 sequences, under 25% of which are singletons, and more than 13% rests with the top ten. The source was PBMCs, collected 15 days after the yellow fever booster vaccination. Every receptor here comes from a man aged 25-40 years who received the YFV17D yellow fever vaccine.

The rearrangement uses TRBV6-2 or TRBV6-3 and TRBJ2-5, with D possibly being TRBD2 (6 bases). The CDR3 spans 14 residues. Germline loops: CDR1 MNHEY, CDR2 SVGEGT. The ends were cut back, 2 bases at V and 4 bases at J, with 11 bases in the middle. DNA of the CDR3: TGTGCCAGCAGTTACGACGGGGAGGTAGAGACCCAGTACTTC. This codes for CASSYDGEVETQYF.

The chain is built from TRBV27 and TRBJ2-5, with 8 bases aligning to TRBD1. CDR1 MNHEY and CDR2 SMNVEV come from the germline V gene (reference sequence). After removal of 6 bases from V and 5 bases from J, the junction contained 8 bases not matched to a gene. The CDR3 length is 14 residues. CDR3 DNA sequence: TGTGCCAGCAGCCGGACAGGGAGGCACGAGACCCAGTACTTC. This encodes CASSRTGRHETQYF.

This clonotype was detected once. The chain has TRBV20-1 and TRBJ1-5, with 7 positions matching TRBD1. This CDR3 contains 13 residues. Looked up from germline, CDR1 is DFQATT and CDR2 is SNEGSKA (reference sequence). Unmatched junction bases numbered 6, after V lost 5 bases and J lost 5 bases. CDR3 in DNA: TGCAGTGCTCTTCCAGGGGGGTATCAGCCCCAGCATTTT. This translates into CSALPGGYQPQHF.

This clonotype was counted between two and nine times. This chain connects TRBV29-1 to TRBJ2-7; the match to TRBD2 covers 10 bases. Germline loops: CDR1 SQVTM, CDR2 ANQGSEA. Germline trimming cut 1 base from V and 2 bases from J; bases unmatched to any gene: 14. This CDR3 contains 18 residues. The CDR3 nucleotides are TGCAGCGTTGAAGTCGGGACGGGAGGACTAGCGGAAACCTACGAGCAGTACTTC. Its protein product is CSVEVGTGGLAETYEQYF.

The sample holds many counts of this clonotype. The CDR3: CASSSRTSGSYNEQFF. In DNA, the CDR3 is TGTGCCAGCAGCTCGCGGACTAGCGGGAGTTACAATGAGCAGTTCTTC. The V and J genes are TRBV7-2 and TRBJ2-1; 13 bases align to TRBD2. Germline CDR1 SGHTA, CDR2 FQGNSA. CDR3 length: 16 amino acids. With V trimmed by 4 bases and J by 4 bases, 4 bases remained unmatched.

This clonotype was seen more than once but under ten times. The J gene is TRBJ2-7, the V gene TRBV7-2; D perhaps matches TRBD1 (5 bases). The germline V and J ends were trimmed by 1 base and 3 bases, with 13 bases remaining between them. Germline CDR1 SGHTA, CDR2 FQGNSA. This CDR3 has 15 amino acids. The CDR3 DNA follows: TGTGCCAGCAGCTTAGGGGGCGGAACCGTCTACGAGCAGTACTTC. Amino acids: CASSLGGGTVYEQYF.

The chain employs TRBV9 and TRBJ2-3, with 9 bases lining up with TRBD2. The junction had 12 bases not matched to a gene; V was cut back by 0 bases and J by 4 bases. CDR1 and CDR2 (germline): SGDLS, YYNGEE. The CDR3 spans 18 residues. As DNA, the CDR3 is TGTGCCAGCAGCGTAGCTCTGAGTAGCGGGAGTTTTTCAGATACGCAGTATTTT. Residues: CASSVALSSGSFSDTQYF. The full variable domain, in which reference TRBV9 and TRBJ2-3 provide the parts outside the CDR3, is DSGVTQTPKHLITATGQRVTLRCSPRSGDLSVYWYQQSLDQGLQFLIQYYNGEERAKGNILERFSAQQFPDLHSELNLSSLELGDSALYFCASSVALSSGSFSDTQYFGPGTRLTVL.

This clonotype showed up just a few times. The J gene is TRBJ2-7, the V gene TRBV10-1; D call uncertain. The germline gives CDR1 WNHNN, CDR2 SYGVQD (reference sequence). The CDR3 totals 13 residues. Trimming shortened V by 0 bases and J by 4 bases, and 7 bases separated the two germline ends. Written as DNA, the CDR3 is TGCGCCAGCAGTGAGTCGGGGAAGTACGAGCAGTACTTC. Its translation is CASSESGKYEQYF.

This clonotype was detected only a few times. The V and J genes are TRBV7-9 and TRBJ1-5, with D maybe TRBD1 (5 bases). From germline, CDR1 is SEHNR and CDR2 FQNEAQ (reference sequence). CDR3 length: 14 amino acids. Between the trimmed V and J ends, which lost 3 bases and 4 bases, there was a span of 10 bases. CDR3 region: CASSFAGGNQPQHF. CDR3 coding DNA: TGTGCCAGCAGCTTCGCTGGGGGGAATCAGCCCCAGCATTTT. Full variable domain (rest looked up from reference TRBV7-9 and TRBJ1-5): DTGVSQNPRHKITKRGQNVTFRCDPISEHNRLYWYRQTLGQGPEFLTYFQNEAQLEKSRLLSDRFSAERPKGSFSTLEIQRTEQGDSAMYLCASSFAGGNQPQHFGDGTRLSIL.

The chain couples TRBV15 to TRBJ2-1; D perhaps matches TRBD1 (5 bases). From germline, CDR1 is LNHNV and CDR2 YYDKDF (reference sequence). V was cut by 8 bases and J by 10 bases, with 24 bases left in between. The CDR3 has 15 residues. The CDR3 is CATLLRAQAISEQFF. DNA of the CDR3: TGTGCCACCCTCCTCAGGGCCCAAGCAATTAGCGAGCAGTTCTTC.

This clonotype was detected many times. The chain has TRBV10-3 and TRBJ1-1; 7 bases are shared with TRBD1. V was pared by 8 bases and J by 7 bases, with 4 bases of the junction left unmatched. CDR3 length: 11 residues. CDR1 and CDR2 (germline): ENHRY, SYGVKD. In nucleotides, the CDR3 is TGTGCCATCGGGGCAGGGGGTGAAGCTTTCTTT. Translated, it gives CAIGAGGEAFF.

This clonotype came up a few times. The CDR3 nucleotides read TGTGCCAGCACCGGACTAGCGGGACTAAACTCCTACAATGAGCAGTTCTTC. Protein: CASTGLAGLNSYNEQFF. The chain links TRBV6-2 or TRBV6-3 to TRBJ2-1, with 12 bases identical to TRBD2. The CDR3 is 17 amino acids. Germline V gene sequence: CDR1 MNHEY, CDR2 SVGEGT. V lost 7 bases and J lost 0; bases outside the gene matches: 7.

V usage is TRBV12-3 or TRBV12-4 and J usage is TRBJ2-7, with D possibly matching TRBD1 (7 bases). Between the trimmed V and J ends, which lost 6 bases and 4 bases, there was a span of 19 bases. The CDR3 consists of 15 residues. CDR3 protein: CASRPSHRGGYEQYF. The CDR3 DNA is TGTGCCAGCAGGCCCTCCCACAGGGGAGGATACGAGCAGTACTTC.

This clonotype was seen only a few times. The chain employs TRBV12-3 or TRBV12-4 and TRBJ2-2; 7 nucleotides align to TRBD2. This CDR3 has 15 amino acids. J gave up 5 bases and V 6 bases, and 9 bases lay outside the gene matches. CDR3 DNA: TGTGCCAGCAGCCAGCGGGACCCAAGAACCGGGGAGCTGTTTTTT. It codes for CASSQRDPRTGELFF.

The rearrangement links TRBV7-9 to TRBJ1-5, with 11 bases matching TRBD1. The CDR3 extends over 16 amino acids. In germline, CDR1 is SEHNR, CDR2 FQNEAQ (reference sequence). Trimming removed 3 bases from V and 7 bases from J; junction bases left unmatched: 8. The chain's CDR3 is CASSFGQGAGRQPQHF. The DNA for the CDR3 is TGTGCCAGCAGCTTCGGACAGGGGGCCGGCCGGCAGCCCCAGCATTTT.

This clonotype was seen ten or more times. The V and J genes are TRBV12-3 or TRBV12-4 and TRBJ2-7; no firm D call. Trimming removed 6 bases from V and 7 bases from J, with 10 bases in between. This CDR3 is built from 11 residues. The DNA of the CDR3 is TGTGCCAGCAGCTTAAGCTGGGAGCAGTACTTC. This translates into CASSLSWEQYF.

The genes are TRBV20-1 and TRBJ2-1; the D is unclear. V was shortened by 4 bases and J by 6 bases, with 13 bases between the two germline ends. The V gene's germline CDR1 is DFQATT and CDR2 SNEGSKA (reference sequence). This CDR3 has 13 amino acids. CDR3 in amino acids: CSATARALNEQFF. The CDR3 region has the DNA TGCAGTGCTACCGCTCGGGCCCTCAATGAGCAGTTCTTC.

V and J are TRBV5-4 and TRBJ1-2; 9 bases line up with TRBD1. V was pared by 4 bases and J by 7 bases, with 5 bases of the junction left unmatched. This CDR3 is built from 13 residues. Germline V gene sequence: CDR1 SGHNT, CDR2 YYREEE (reference sequence). The CDR3 region has the DNA TGTGCCAGCAGCCGGGACAGGGAGTCTGGCTACACCTTC. Its protein is CASSRDRESGYTF.

This chain uses TRBV20-1 with TRBJ2-1; either TRBD1 or TRBD2 may supply D (6 bases each). Between the trimmed V and J ends, which lost 5 bases and 3 bases, there was a span of 17 bases. The germline V gene has CDR1 DFQATT and CDR2 SNEGSKA (reference sequence). The CDR3 spans 15 residues. DNA for the CDR3: TGCAGTGCTGGCCGGGCCAAGGGGGGCTACAATGAGCAGTTCTTC. It is translated as CSAGRAKGGYNEQFF.

This clonotype appeared many times. V and J are TRBV12-3 or TRBV12-4 and TRBJ2-7, with TRBD1 matching 9 bases. V lost 3 bases to trimming and J lost 6 bases; unmatched junction nucleotides: 3. The CDR3 runs 13 residues. This chain's CDR3 is CASSLVQGAEQYF. The CDR3 DNA is TGTGCCAGCAGTTTGGTACAGGGGGCCGAGCAGTACTTC.

This clonotype has more than one count but fewer than ten. V gene TRBV6-5 combines with J gene TRBJ2-3; D is unresolved. Germline V CDR1 and CDR2: MNHEY, SVGAGI. The CDR3 spans 14 residues. V lost 2 bases and J lost 0, with 6 bases in between. The DNA for the CDR3 is TGTGCCAGCAGTTACCCCCTGAGCACAGATACGCAGTATTTT. It is translated as CASSYPLSTDTQYF.

The chain carries TRBV27 and TRBJ1-2; 9 nucleotides line up with TRBD1. With 4 bases clipped from V and 6 bases from J, the junction kept 6 bases outside the gene matches. This CDR3 has 14 residues. CDR1 is MNHEY, CDR2 SMNVEV, per germline (reference sequence). The CDR3 DNA reads as TGTGCCAGCAGTTCGGACAGGGGTCAGAATGGCTACACCTTC. Translation gives CASSSDRGQNGYTF.

This clonotype was seen more than once but under ten times. The chain carries TRBV7-9 and TRBJ2-3, with D possibly TRBD2 on 6 matching bases. This CDR3 is built from 16 residues. The V end was cut by 5 bases, the J end by 3 bases, with 18 bases between. CDR1 is SEHNR and CDR2 is FQNEAQ in the germline V gene (reference sequence). CDR3 in DNA: TGTGCCAGCAGCCAAGGGCGGGACGGGGCGACAGATACGCAGTATTTT. Encoded protein: CASSQGRDGATDTQYF.

This clonotype was observed a handful of times. The V and J genes are TRBV13 and TRBJ2-1; D may match TRBD1 or TRBD2 (5 bases each). Per the germline V gene, CDR1 is PRHDT and CDR2 is FYEKMQ (reference sequence). V was clipped by 4 bases and J by 2 bases, with 12 bases between them. CDR3 length: 15 amino acids. The CDR3 bases are TGTGCCAGCAGCTCTAGGGACGCCGCCTACAATGAGCAGTTCTTC. Translated, it gives CASSSRDAAYNEQFF.

This clonotype was counted only a few times. The chain employs TRBV7-8 and TRBJ1-5; D perhaps matches TRBD1 (6 bases). The ends were cut back, 5 bases at V and 1 base at J, with 12 bases in the middle. This CDR3 is 15 amino acids long. Germline CDR1 reads SGHVS; CDR2 reads FQNEAQ. CDR3 nucleotide sequence: TGTGCCAGCAGCAGGGGGGCGGGGAGCAATCAGCCCCAGCATTTT. It specifies CASSRGAGSNQPQHF.

V and J are TRBV5-1 and TRBJ2-1; D remains unclear. CDR3 length: 13 amino acids. CDR1 is SGHRS and CDR2 is YFSETQ in the germline V gene. V lost 0 bases and J lost 8, with 9 bases in between. CDR3 bases: TGCGCCAGCAGCTTGGAGAATTACGATGAGCAGTTCTTC. Amino acid sequence: CASSLENYDEQFF.

The chain recombines TRBV19 with TRBJ2-1, with a possible D match to TRBD2 (5 bases). The CDR3 has 13 residues. The germline V gene has CDR1 LNHDA and CDR2 SQIVND (reference sequence). V dropped 1 base and J dropped 7 bases, with 8 bases sitting between them. CDR3 bases: TGTGCCAGTAGTATAGTGGGGAGAAATGAGCAGTTCTTC. Translated: CASSIVGRNEQFF.